A selection of T cell receptor beta chains follows, all from one sample in a study of Ad26.COV2.S vaccination and SARS-CoV-2 variants. The table came from immunoSEQ multiplex PCR; TCRdb's copy has only in-frame clones and leaves some out. The table has around 400,000 clones, about 88% seen once. The specimen comprised peripheral blood, sampled in a trial of Ad26.COV2.S vaccine versus placebo. All receptors come from a person between 18 and 65 years old who received the Ad26.COV2.S COVID-19 vaccine or a placebo. Each CDR3 is given with its conserved first and last residue. The order of the fields is clone size, V gene, J gene, D gene, CDR3 DNA, CDR3 protein. D genes are given only for firm matches. Some rows mark clone size as missing; the rest say once, few, many or name a class of expanded clone.

abundance: .
v_gene: TRBV10-3
j_gene: TRBJ2-7
d_gene: TRBD1
CDR3nt: TGTGCCATCAGTGAGTCCGACCCGGACAGGGCGGGCTACGAGCAGTACTTC
CDR3aa: CAISESDPDRAGYEQYF

abundance: .
v_gene: TRBV27
j_gene: TRBJ2-7
d_gene: TRBD2
CDR3nt: TGTGCCAGTAGGGCTAGCGGGAAGTACGAGCAGTACTTC
CDR3aa: CASRASGKYEQYF

abundance: .
v_gene: TRBV28
j_gene: TRBJ2-3
d_gene: TRBD2
CDR3nt: TGTGCCAGCAGTAGCCCGGGACTAGCGGGAAGCACAGATACGCAGTATTTT
CDR3aa: CASSSPGLAGSTDTQYF

abundance: .
v_gene: TRBV30
j_gene: TRBJ2-1
d_gene: .
CDR3nt: TGTGCCACCCTGCGGAACAATGAGCAGTTCTTC
CDR3aa: CATLRNNEQFF

abundance: .
v_gene: TRBV5-1
j_gene: TRBJ2-1
d_gene: TRBD1
CDR3nt: TGCGCCAGCAGCTTACAGGGGGCTGGAGGGAATGAGCAGTTCTTC
CDR3aa: CASSLQGAGGNEQFF

abundance: .
v_gene: TRBV10-3
j_gene: TRBJ2-3
d_gene: .
CDR3nt: TGTGCCATCAGTGTGCAGATTAGCGAGCCTACGCAGTATTTT
CDR3aa: CAISVQISEPTQYF

abundance: .
v_gene: TRBV19
j_gene: TRBJ1-5
d_gene: .
CDR3nt: TGTGCCAGTACCATTACAGGGTCAGGTCAGCCCCAGCATTTT
CDR3aa: CASTITGSGQPQHF

abundance: .
v_gene: TRBV9
j_gene: TRBJ2-3
d_gene: TRBD1
CDR3nt: TGTGCCAGCAGCGTCCGGGGACAGGGAGTGGCAGATACGCAGTATTTT
CDR3aa: CASSVRGQGVADTQYF

abundance: .
v_gene: TRBV5-1
j_gene: TRBJ2-7
d_gene: .
CDR3nt: TGCGCCAGCAGCTCCACAGGATACGAGCAGTACTTC
CDR3aa: CASSSTGYEQYF

abundance: .
v_gene: TRBV28
j_gene: TRBJ1-5
d_gene: TRBD1
CDR3nt: TGTGCCAGCAGTTTACCCCAGGGGGGGAATCAGCCCCAGCATTTT
CDR3aa: CASSLPQGGNQPQHF

abundance: .
v_gene: TRBV2
j_gene: TRBJ2-1
d_gene: TRBD2
CDR3nt: TGTGCCAGCAGTGAAGGAGGGGCTAGCGGGAGGGGGAATGAGCAGTTCTTC
CDR3aa: CASSEGGASGRGNEQFF

abundance: .
v_gene: TRBV2
j_gene: TRBJ2-2
d_gene: .
CDR3nt: TGTGCCAGCAACGGTCATCGGCTACAGGTCGGGGAGCTGTTTTTT
CDR3aa: CASNGHRLQVGELFF

abundance: once
v_gene: TRBV30
j_gene: TRBJ2-1
d_gene: .
CDR3nt: TGTGCCTGGAGTTTGTGGGGAGCGGAGCGGCCCGCAGTCTTC
CDR3aa: CAWSLWGAERPAVF

abundance: once
v_gene: TRBV7-9
j_gene: TRBJ2-7
d_gene: .
CDR3nt: TGTGCCAGCAGCTTGGGCAGGGTGCTCGAGCAGTACTTC
CDR3aa: CASSLGRVLEQYF

abundance: .
v_gene: TRBV2
j_gene: TRBJ2-5
d_gene: .
CDR3nt: TGTGCCCGGCCCGGGCCAGAGGGGGAGACCCAGTACTTC
CDR3aa: CARPGPEGETQYF

abundance: .
v_gene: TRBV29-1
j_gene: TRBJ2-1
d_gene: TRBD1
CDR3nt: TGCAGCGTTGCCGGGACAGGGGCCTACAATGAGCAGTTCTTC
CDR3aa: CSVAGTGAYNEQFF

abundance: .
v_gene: TRBV10-3
j_gene: TRBJ1-1
d_gene: TRBD1
CDR3nt: TGTGCCATCAGTGAGGGACAGGGGGGAGCTTTCTTT
CDR3aa: CAISEGQGGAFF

abundance: .
v_gene: TRBV12-2
j_gene: TRBJ2-7
d_gene: .
CDR3nt: TGTGCAAGTCGCCCTCGGACTAGCGGGAGAATAAGTTACGAGCAGTACTTC
CDR3aa: CASRPRTSGRISYEQYF

abundance: once
v_gene: TRBV28
j_gene: TRBJ2-7
d_gene: .
CDR3nt: TGTGCCAGCACTCCTGGGGGATCCTACGAGCAGTACTTC
CDR3aa: CASTPGGSYEQYF

abundance: .
v_gene: TRBV3-1/TRBV3-2
j_gene: TRBJ2-1
d_gene: .
CDR3nt: TGTGCCAGCAGCCCACTTGCTGGGGCGGGACTCAACTACAATGAGCAGTTCTTC
CDR3aa: CASSPLAGAGLNYNEQFF

abundance: .
v_gene: TRBV24-1
j_gene: TRBJ2-1
d_gene: .
CDR3nt: TGTGCCACCAGTGGCGCCCCCGGGGCCCAAAACAATGAGCAGTTCTTC
CDR3aa: CATSGAPGAQNNEQFF

abundance: .
v_gene: TRBV19
j_gene: TRBJ1-2
d_gene: .
CDR3nt: TGTGCCAGTAGCCCGGGACGGAACTATGGCTACACCTTC
CDR3aa: CASSPGRNYGYTF

abundance: .
v_gene: TRBV5-1
j_gene: TRBJ2-2
d_gene: TRBD2
CDR3nt: TGCGCCAGCAGCTTGGGAACTAGCGGGACCGGGGAGCTGTTTTTT
CDR3aa: CASSLGTSGTGELFF

abundance: .
v_gene: TRBV6-5
j_gene: TRBJ2-7
d_gene: .
CDR3nt: TGTGCCAGCAGTTACAGCGGACAGTTCGAGCAGTACTTC
CDR3aa: CASSYSGQFEQYF

abundance: .
v_gene: TRBV6-5
j_gene: TRBJ2-1
d_gene: .
CDR3nt: TGTGCCAGCAGTTACTCGATTGGGGGCTCCTACAATGAGCAGTTCTTC
CDR3aa: CASSYSIGGSYNEQFF

abundance: .
v_gene: TRBV30
j_gene: TRBJ1-1
d_gene: .
CDR3nt: TGTGCCTGGAATGCGGGGATGGGGACTGAAGCTTTCTTT
CDR3aa: CAWNAGMGTEAFF

abundance: .
v_gene: TRBV5-1
j_gene: TRBJ1-4
d_gene: .
CDR3nt: TGCGCCAGCAGCGCCGGGACGAGGAGTGAAAAACTGTTTTTT
CDR3aa: CASSAGTRSEKLFF

abundance: .
v_gene: TRBV28
j_gene: TRBJ1-5
d_gene: .
CDR3nt: TGTGCCAGCACCCAGGGCCGGGGTAGAGGTCAGCCCCAGCATTTT
CDR3aa: CASTQGRGRGQPQHF

abundance: .
v_gene: TRBV27
j_gene: TRBJ2-1
d_gene: TRBD2
CDR3nt: TGTGCCAGCAGTCACGGGACTAGCGGGAGTTATGAGCAGTTCTTC
CDR3aa: CASSHGTSGSYEQFF

abundance: .
v_gene: TRBV7-2
j_gene: TRBJ2-1
d_gene: .
CDR3nt: TGTGCCAGCAGCTTAGCGGGAACACAAAACAATGAGCAGTTCTTC
CDR3aa: CASSLAGTQNNEQFF

abundance: .
v_gene: TRBV10-3
j_gene: TRBJ2-3
d_gene: TRBD1
CDR3nt: TGTGCCATCAGTCCGGGACAGACCACAGATACGCAGTATTTT
CDR3aa: CAISPGQTTDTQYF

abundance: .
v_gene: TRBV2
j_gene: TRBJ2-7
d_gene: TRBD1
CDR3nt: TGTGCCAGCAGTGAATTGGACAGGGATTACGAGCAGTACTTC
CDR3aa: CASSELDRDYEQYF

abundance: .
v_gene: TRBV28
j_gene: TRBJ1-2
d_gene: .
CDR3nt: TGTGCCAGCAGTTCGATTGGAGGACGAAACTATGGCTACACCTTC
CDR3aa: CASSSIGGRNYGYTF

abundance: .
v_gene: TRBV6-5
j_gene: TRBJ1-2
d_gene: .
CDR3nt: TGTGCCAGCAATCGGGGGGGTTTTAACTATGGCTACACCTTC
CDR3aa: CASNRGGFNYGYTF

abundance: once
v_gene: TRBV18
j_gene: TRBJ1-1
d_gene: TRBD1
CDR3nt: TGTGCCAGCTCAGGCGGGACAGGGAACACTGAAGCTTTCTTT
CDR3aa: CASSGGTGNTEAFF

abundance: .
v_gene: TRBV18
j_gene: TRBJ1-2
d_gene: TRBD1
CDR3nt: TGTGCCAGCTCACCAGAGGGACAGGGTAGCTATGGCTACACCTTC
CDR3aa: CASSPEGQGSYGYTF